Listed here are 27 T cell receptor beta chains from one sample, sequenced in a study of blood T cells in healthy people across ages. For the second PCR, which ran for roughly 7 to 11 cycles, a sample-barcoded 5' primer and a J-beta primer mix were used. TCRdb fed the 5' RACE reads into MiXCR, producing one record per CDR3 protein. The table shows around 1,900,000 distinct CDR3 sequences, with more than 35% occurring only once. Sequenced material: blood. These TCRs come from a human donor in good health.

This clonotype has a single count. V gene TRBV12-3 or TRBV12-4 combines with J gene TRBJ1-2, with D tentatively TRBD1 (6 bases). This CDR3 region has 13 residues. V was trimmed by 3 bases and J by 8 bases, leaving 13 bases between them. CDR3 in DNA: TGTGCCAGCAGTTTTATCCAGGGGAGCGGCTACACCTTC. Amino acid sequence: CASSFIQGSGYTF.

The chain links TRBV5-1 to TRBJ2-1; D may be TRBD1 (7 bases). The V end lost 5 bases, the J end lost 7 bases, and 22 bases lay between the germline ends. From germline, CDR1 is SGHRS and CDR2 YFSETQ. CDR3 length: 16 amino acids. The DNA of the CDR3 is TGCGCCAGCAGTCGTACTACAGGGGCCGCGGGGAATGAGCAGTTCTTC. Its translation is CASSRTTGAAGNEQFF.

The CDR3 is CASSRADVGVNTEAFF. The CDR3 nucleotides are TGTGCCAGCTCACGGGCGGACGTTGGGGTTAACACTGAAGCTTTCTTT. This chain connects TRBV18 to TRBJ1-1; D not resolved. Per germline, CDR1 KGHSH and CDR2 LQKENI. This CDR3 comprises 16 residues. Between the trimmed V and J ends, which lost 4 bases and 2 bases, there was a span of 17 bases.

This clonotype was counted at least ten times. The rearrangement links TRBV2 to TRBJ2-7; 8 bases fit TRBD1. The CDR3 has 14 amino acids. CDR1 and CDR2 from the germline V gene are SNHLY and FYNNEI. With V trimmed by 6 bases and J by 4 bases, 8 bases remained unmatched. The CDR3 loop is CASSRTGLGYEQYF. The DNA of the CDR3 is TGTGCCAGCAGCCGGACAGGGCTCGGGTACGAGCAGTACTTC.

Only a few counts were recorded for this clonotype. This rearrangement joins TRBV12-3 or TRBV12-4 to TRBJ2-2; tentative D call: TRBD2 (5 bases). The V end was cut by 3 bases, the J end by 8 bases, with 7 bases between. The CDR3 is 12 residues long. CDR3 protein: CASSFGVGELFF. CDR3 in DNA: TGTGCCAGCAGTTTCGGGGTAGGGGAGCTGTTTTTT.

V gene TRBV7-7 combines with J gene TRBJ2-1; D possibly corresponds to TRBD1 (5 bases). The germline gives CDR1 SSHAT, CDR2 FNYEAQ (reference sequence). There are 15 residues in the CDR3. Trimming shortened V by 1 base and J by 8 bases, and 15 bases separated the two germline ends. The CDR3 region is CASSLGGNEGDEQFF. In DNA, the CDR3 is TGTGCCAGCAGCTTAGGGGGAAATGAAGGGGATGAGCAGTTCTTC.

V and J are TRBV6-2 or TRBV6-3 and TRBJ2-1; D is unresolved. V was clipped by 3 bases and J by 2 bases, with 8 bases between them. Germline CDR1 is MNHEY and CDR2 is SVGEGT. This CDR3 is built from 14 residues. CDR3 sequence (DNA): TGTGCCAGCAGTTATTCGACAACCTACAATGAGCAGTTCTTC. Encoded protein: CASSYSTTYNEQFF.

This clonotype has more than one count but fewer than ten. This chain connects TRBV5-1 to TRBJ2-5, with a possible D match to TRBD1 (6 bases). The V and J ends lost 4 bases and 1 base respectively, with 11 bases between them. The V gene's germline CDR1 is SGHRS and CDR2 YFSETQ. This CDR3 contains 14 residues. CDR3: CASSIRQVQETQYF. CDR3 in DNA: TGCGCCAGCAGCATCCGACAGGTCCAAGAGACCCAGTACTTC.

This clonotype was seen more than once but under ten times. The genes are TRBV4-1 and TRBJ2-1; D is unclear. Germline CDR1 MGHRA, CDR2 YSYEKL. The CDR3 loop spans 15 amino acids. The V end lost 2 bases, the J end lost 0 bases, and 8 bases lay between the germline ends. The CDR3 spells CASSQYQSSYNEQFF. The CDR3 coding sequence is TGCGCCAGCAGCCAATACCAGAGCTCCTACAATGAGCAGTTCTTC.

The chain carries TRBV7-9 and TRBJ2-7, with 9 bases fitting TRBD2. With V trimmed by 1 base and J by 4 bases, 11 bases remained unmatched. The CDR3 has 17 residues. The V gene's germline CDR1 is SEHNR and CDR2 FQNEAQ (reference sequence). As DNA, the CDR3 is TGTGCCAGCAGCTTAGTAGGGGTTAGCGGGGGATCTTACGAGCAGTACTTC. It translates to CASSLVGVSGGSYEQYF.

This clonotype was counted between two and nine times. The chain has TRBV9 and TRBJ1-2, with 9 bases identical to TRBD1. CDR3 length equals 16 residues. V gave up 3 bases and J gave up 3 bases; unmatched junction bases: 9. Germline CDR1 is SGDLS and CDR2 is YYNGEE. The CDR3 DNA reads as TGTGCCAGCAGCGGGGCCAGGACAGGGGTGCACTATGGCTACACCTTC. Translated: CASSGARTGVHYGYTF. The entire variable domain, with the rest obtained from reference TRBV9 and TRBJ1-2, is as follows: DSGVTQTPKHLITATGQRVTLRCSPRSGDLSVYWYQQSLDQGLQFLIQYYNGEERAKGNILERFSAQQFPDLHSELNLSSLELGDSALYFCASSGARTGVHYGYTFGSGTRLTVV.

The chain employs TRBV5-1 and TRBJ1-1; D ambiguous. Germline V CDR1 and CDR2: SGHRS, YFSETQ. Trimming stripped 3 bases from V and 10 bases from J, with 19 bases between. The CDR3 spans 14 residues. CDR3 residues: CASSSGIDGTRAFF. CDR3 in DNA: TGCGCCAGCAGCTCGGGGATTGACGGAACCAGAGCTTTCTTT. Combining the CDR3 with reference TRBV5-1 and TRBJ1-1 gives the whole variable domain KAGVTQTPRYLIKTRGQQVTLSCSPISGHRSVSWYQQTPGQGLQFLFEYFSETQRNKGNFPGRFSGRQFSNSRSEMNVSTLELGDSALYLCASSSGIDGTRAFFGQGTRLTVV.

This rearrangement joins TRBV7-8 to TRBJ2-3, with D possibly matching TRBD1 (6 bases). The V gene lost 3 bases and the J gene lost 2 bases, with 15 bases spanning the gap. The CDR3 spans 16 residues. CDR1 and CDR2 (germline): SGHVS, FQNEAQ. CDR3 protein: CASSLQGAGDTDTQYF. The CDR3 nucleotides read TGTGCCAGCAGCTTGCAGGGCGCAGGGGACACAGATACGCAGTATTTT.

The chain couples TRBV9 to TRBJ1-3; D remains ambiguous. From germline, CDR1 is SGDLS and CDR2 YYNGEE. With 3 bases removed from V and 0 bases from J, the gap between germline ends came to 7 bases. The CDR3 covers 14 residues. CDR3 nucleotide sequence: TGTGCCAGCAGCGCTCAAGTCTCTGGAAACACCATATATTTT. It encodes CASSAQVSGNTIYF.

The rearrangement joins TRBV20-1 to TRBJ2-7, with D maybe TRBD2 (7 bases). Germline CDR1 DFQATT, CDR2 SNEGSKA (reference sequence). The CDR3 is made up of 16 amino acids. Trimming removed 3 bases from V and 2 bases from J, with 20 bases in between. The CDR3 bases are TGCAGTGCTAGGGAGATGGGGGGGCCGTACGCCTACGAGCAGTACTTC. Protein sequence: CSAREMGGPYAYEQYF.

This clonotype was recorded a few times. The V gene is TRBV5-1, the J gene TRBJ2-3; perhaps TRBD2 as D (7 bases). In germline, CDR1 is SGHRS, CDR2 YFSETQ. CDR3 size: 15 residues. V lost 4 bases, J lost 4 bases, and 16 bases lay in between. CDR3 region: CASSREGGQSDTQYF. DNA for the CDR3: TGCGCCAGCAGCCGAGAGGGGGGGCAATCAGATACGCAGTATTTT.

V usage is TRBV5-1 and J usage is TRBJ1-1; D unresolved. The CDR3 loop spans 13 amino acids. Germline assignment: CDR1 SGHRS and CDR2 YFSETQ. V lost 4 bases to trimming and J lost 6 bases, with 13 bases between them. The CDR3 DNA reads TGCGCCAGCAGCCTTGGCCCAGAGGCTGAAGCTTTCTTT. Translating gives CASSLGPEAEAFF.

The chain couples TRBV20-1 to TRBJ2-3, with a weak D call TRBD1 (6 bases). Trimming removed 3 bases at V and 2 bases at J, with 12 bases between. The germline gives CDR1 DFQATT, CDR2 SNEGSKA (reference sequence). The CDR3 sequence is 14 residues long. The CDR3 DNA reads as TGCAGTGCTAGGGGGACATTTACCACAGATACGCAGTATTTT. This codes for CSARGTFTTDTQYF.

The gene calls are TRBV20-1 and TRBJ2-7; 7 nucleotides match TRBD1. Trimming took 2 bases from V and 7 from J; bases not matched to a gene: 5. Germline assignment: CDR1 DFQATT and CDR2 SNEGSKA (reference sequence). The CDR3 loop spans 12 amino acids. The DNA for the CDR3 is TGCAGTGCTAGAAGGGACAGAGGTGAGCAGTACTTC. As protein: CSARRDRGEQYF.

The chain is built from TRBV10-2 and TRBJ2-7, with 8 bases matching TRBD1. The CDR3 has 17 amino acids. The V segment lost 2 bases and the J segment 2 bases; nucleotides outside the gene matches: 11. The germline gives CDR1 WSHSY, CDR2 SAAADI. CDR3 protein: CASSELEGPGGPYEQYF. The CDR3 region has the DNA TGCGCCAGCAGTGAGCTTGAGGGACCAGGGGGCCCCTACGAGCAGTACTTC.

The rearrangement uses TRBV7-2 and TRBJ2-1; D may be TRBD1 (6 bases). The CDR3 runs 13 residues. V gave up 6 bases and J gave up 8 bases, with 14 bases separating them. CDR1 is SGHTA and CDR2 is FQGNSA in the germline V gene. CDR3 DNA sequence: TGTGCCAGCAGTCCAGAGGGGGTGGATGAGCAGTTCTTC. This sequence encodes CASSPEGVDEQFF.

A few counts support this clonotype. CDR3 sequence: CASSRPQAYGYTF. The CDR3 nucleotides read TGTGCCAGCAGCCGCCCACAGGCCTATGGCTACACCTTC. The chain recombines TRBV6-6 with TRBJ1-2, with a possible D match to TRBD1 (5 bases). Trimming removed 6 bases at V and 4 bases at J, with 12 bases between. The length of the CDR3 is 13 residues. CDR1 MNHNY and CDR2 SVGAGI come from the germline V gene (reference sequence).

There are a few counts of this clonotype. The DNA of the CDR3 is TGTGCCAGCAGCCCTCCCATTCGGGGGGGCGCGGAGACCCAGTACTTC. Translated, it gives CASSPPIRGGAETQYF. The J gene is TRBJ2-4, the V gene TRBV7-9; 8 nucleotides line up with TRBD2. The DNA end is a closer match to TRBJ2-5, so the J assignment may be wrong. CDR3 length equals 16 residues. Per germline, CDR1 SEHNR and CDR2 FQNEAQ (reference sequence).

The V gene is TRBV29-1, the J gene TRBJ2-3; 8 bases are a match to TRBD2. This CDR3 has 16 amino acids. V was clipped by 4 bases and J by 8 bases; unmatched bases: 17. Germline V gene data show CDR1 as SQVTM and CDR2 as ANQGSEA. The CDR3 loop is CSVVPRRTSTTPTQYF. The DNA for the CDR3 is TGCAGCGTTGTACCTCGTCGGACTAGCACCACCCCTACGCAGTATTTT.

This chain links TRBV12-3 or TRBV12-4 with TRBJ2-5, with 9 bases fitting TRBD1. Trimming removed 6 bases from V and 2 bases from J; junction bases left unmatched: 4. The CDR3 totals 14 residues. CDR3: CASSRDREQETQYF. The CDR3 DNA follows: TGTGCCAGCAGCCGGGACAGGGAGCAAGAGACCCAGTACTTC.

Here the CDR3 reads CASSLNTQMGGNEQFF. CDR3 DNA sequence: TGCGCCAGCAGCTTGAATACTCAGATGGGGGGCAATGAGCAGTTCTTC. This chain joins TRBV5-1 and TRBJ2-1; weak D call: TRBD2 (6 bases). The germline CDR1 and CDR2 sequences are SGHRS and YFSETQ. This CDR3 region has 16 residues. V was pared by 1 base and J by 6 bases, with 17 bases between.

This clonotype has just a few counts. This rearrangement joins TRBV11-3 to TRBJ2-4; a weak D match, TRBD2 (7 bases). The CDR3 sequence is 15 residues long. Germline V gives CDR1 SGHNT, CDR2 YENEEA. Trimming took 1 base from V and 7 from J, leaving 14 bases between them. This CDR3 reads CASSLGGGARNIQYF. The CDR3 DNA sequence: TGTGCCAGCAGCTTAGGCGGGGGCGCGAGGAACATTCAGTACTTC.